The next 6 T cell receptor beta chains were all read from a single sample in a study of Graves' ophthalmopathy and Graves' hyperthyroidism. Using RNA transcripts, the TCR beta CDR3 regions were amplified. A first-round RT-PCR used HTBI primers, followed by a second-round multiplex PCR. TCRdb used MiXCR to reprocess the multiplex PCR reads, holding one entry per CDR3 protein. The sample yields 900,000 to 1,200,000 distinct CDR3 sequences, less than 45% seen once. Material: peripheral blood or thyroid tissue (not recorded which). The receptors were sampled from an adult man with Graves' hyperthyroidism.

The V call is TRBV7-2, the J call TRBJ2-7; D is perhaps TRBD1 (6 bases). The CDR3 runs 12 residues. Germline V gene lookup returns CDR1 SGHTA and CDR2 FQGNSA. V lost 7 bases and J lost 6, with 13 bases in between. CDR3 protein: CASNGGGFEQYF. The CDR3 DNA reads TGTGCCAGCAATGGTGGGGGCTTCGAGCAGTACTTC.

The CDR3 spells CASSPLGTEGNTIYF. The CDR3 nucleotides read TGTGCCAGCAGCCCCCTCGGGACAGAGGGAAACACCATATATTTT. The chain links TRBV7-8 to TRBJ1-3, with 7 bases lining up with TRBD1. Trimming removed 5 bases from V and 4 bases from J; junction bases left unmatched: 8. The CDR3 consists of 15 residues. Germline-derived CDR1 and CDR2 are SGHVS and FQNEAQ.

Of note for this clonotype: One base away lies a much larger clone, so this may be a sequencing read error. The rearrangement links TRBV12-3 or TRBV12-4 to TRBJ1-1, with D hard to call. Trimming left V 5 bases short and J 5 bases short, with 15 bases between. The CDR3 contains 14 residues. CDR3 region: CASSPPEARTEAFF. The CDR3 DNA follows: TGTGCCAGCAGTCCTCCCGAGGCCCGAACTGAAGCTTTCTTT.

This clonotype was detected a few times. The rearrangement links TRBV5-4 to TRBJ1-1; TRBD1 is a possible D gene (6 bases). CDR3 size: 14 residues. Per germline, CDR1 SGHNT and CDR2 YYREEE (reference sequence). V dropped 3 bases and J dropped 4 bases, with 13 bases sitting between them. In DNA, the CDR3 is TGTGCCAGCAGCTGGAAGGGGGGAGGCACTGAAGCTTTCTTT. Its translation: CASSWKGGGTEAFF.

This clonotype was counted at least ten times. The chain links TRBV10-3 to TRBJ2-2; 7 bases are shared with TRBD1. The CDR3 contains 16 residues. V trimming: 0 bases; J trimming: 5 bases; junction bases outside the gene matches: 6. Looked up from germline, CDR1 is ENHRY and CDR2 is SYGVKD. DNA of the CDR3: TGTGCCATCAGTGAGTCAGGGGGCGGCTGGACCGGGGAGCTGTTTTTT. Translation gives CAISESGGGWTGELFF.

This sequence joins TRBV10-1 and TRBJ2-2; 8 bases fit TRBD2. Germline V CDR1 and CDR2: WNHNN, SYGVQD (reference sequence). V gave up 2 bases and J gave up 7 bases; unmatched junction bases: 3. The CDR3 is 14 amino acids. The CDR3 sequence is CASSERLAGGELFF. The CDR3 DNA reads as TGCGCCAGCAGTGAGAGGCTAGCGGGCGGGGAGCTGTTTTTT.